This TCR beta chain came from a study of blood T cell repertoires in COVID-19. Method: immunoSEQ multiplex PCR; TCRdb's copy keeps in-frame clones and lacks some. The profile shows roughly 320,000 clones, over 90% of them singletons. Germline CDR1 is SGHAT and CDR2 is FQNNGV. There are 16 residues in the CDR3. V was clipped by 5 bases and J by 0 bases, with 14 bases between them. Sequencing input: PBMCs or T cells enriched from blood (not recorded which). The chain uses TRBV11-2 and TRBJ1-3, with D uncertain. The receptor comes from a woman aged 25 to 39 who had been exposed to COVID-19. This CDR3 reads CASSPQRLTSGNTIYF. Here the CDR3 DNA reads TGTGCCAGCAGCCCTCAAAGACTGACCTCTGGAAACACCATATATTTT.